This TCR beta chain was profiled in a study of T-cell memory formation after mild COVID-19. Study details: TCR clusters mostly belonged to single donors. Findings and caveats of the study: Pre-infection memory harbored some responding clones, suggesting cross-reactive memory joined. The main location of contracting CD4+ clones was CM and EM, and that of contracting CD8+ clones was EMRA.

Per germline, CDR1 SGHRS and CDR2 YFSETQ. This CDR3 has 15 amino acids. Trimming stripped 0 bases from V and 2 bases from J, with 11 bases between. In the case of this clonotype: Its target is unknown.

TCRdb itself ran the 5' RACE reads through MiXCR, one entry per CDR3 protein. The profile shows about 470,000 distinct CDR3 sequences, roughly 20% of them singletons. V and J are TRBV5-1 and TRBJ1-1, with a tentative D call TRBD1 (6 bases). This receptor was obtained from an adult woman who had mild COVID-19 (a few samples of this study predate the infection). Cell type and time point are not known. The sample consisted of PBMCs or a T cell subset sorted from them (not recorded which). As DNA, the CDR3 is TGCGCCAGCAGCTTGGCGCGGACAGCAAACACTGAAGCTTTCTTT. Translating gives CASSLARTANTEAFF.